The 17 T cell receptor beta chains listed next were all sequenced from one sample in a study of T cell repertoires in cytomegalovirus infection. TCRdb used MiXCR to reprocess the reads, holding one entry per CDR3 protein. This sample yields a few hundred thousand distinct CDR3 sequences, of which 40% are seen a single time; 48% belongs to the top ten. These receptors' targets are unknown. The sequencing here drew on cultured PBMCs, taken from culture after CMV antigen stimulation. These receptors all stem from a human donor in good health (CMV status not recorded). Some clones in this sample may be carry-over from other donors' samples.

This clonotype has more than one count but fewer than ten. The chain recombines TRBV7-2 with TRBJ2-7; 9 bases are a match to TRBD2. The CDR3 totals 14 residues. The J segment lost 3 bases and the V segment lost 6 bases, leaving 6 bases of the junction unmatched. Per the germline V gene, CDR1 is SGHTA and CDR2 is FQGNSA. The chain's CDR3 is CASSRLAGHYEQYF. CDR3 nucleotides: TGTGCCAGCAGTCGGCTAGCGGGGCACTACGAGCAGTACTTC. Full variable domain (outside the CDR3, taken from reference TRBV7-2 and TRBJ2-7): GAGVSQSPSNKVTEKGKDVELRCDPISGHTALYWYRQSLGQGLEFLIYFQGNSAPDKSGLPSDRFSAERTGGSVSTLTIQRTQQEDSAVYLCASSRLAGHYEQYFGPGTRLTVT.

DNA for the CDR3: TGTGCCAGCGGTTCGGGACTTCTCAACGAGCAGTACTTC. Translation: CASGSGLLNEQYF. The V gene is TRBV6-1, the J gene TRBJ2-7, with D maybe TRBD2 (6 bases). The CDR3 is 13 amino acids. The ends were cut back, 8 bases at V and 5 bases at J, with 16 bases in the middle. Germline V CDR1 and CDR2: MNHNS, SASEGT.

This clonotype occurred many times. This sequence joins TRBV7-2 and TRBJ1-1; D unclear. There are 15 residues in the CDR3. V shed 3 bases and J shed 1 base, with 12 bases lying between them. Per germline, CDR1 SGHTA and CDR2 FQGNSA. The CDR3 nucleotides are TGTGCCAGCAGCTTTGACCACACGGCGAACACTGAAGCTTTCTTT. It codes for CASSFDHTANTEAFF.

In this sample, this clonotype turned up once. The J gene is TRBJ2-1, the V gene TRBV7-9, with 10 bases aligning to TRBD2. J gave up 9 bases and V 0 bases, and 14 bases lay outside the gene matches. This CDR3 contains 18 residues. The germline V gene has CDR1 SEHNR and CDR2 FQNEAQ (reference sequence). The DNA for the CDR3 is TGTGCCAGCAGCTTAGCTCTAGCGGGAGTTACGGCGATTTGTGAGCAGTTCTTC. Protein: CASSLALAGVTAICEQFF.

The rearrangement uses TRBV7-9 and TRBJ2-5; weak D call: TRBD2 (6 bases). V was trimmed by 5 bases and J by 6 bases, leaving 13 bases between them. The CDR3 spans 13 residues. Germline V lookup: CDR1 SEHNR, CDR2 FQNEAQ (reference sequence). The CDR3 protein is CASSPGGLQTQYF. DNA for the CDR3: TGTGCCAGCAGCCCCGGGGGATTGCAGACCCAGTACTTC.

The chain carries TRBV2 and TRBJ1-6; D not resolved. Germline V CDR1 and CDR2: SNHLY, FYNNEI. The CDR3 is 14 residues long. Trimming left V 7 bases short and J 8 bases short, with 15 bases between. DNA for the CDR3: TGTGCCAGCATCCCAGCGCTGGGGTATTCACCCCTCCACTTT. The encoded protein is CASIPALGYSPLHF.

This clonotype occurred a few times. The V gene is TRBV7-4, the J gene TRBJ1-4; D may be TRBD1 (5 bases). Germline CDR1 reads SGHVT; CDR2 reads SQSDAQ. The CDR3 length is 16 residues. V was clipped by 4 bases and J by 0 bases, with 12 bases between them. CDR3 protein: CASSSRQCATNEKLFF. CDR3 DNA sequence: TGTGCCAGCAGCTCCCGACAGTGTGCAACTAATGAAAAACTGTTTTTT.

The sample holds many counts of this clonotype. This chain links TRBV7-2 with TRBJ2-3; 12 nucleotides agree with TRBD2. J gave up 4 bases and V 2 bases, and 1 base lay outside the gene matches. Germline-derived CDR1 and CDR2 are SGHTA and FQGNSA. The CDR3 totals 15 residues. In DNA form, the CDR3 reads TGTGCCAGCAGCTTACGACTAGCGGGGGCAGATACGCAGTATTTT. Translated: CASSLRLAGADTQYF.

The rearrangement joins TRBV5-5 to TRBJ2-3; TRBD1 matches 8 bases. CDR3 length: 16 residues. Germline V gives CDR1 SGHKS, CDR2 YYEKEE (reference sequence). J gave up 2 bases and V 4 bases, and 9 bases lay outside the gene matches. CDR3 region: CASSKPDRGVTDTQYF. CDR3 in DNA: TGTGCCAGCAGCAAACCCGACAGGGGAGTCACAGATACGCAGTATTTT.

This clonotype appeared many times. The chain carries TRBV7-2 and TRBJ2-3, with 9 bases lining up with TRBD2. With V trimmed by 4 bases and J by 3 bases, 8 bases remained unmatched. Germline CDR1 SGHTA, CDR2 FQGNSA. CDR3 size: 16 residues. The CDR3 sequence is CASSSPGGGGTDTQYF. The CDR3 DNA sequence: TGTGCCAGCAGCTCCCCGGGCGGGGGGGGGACAGATACGCAGTATTTT. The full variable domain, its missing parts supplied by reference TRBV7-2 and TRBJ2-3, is GAGVSQSPSNKVTEKGKDVELRCDPISGHTALYWYRQSLGQGLEFLIYFQGNSAPDKSGLPSDRFSAERTGGSVSTLTIQRTQQEDSAVYLCASSSPGGGGTDTQYFGPGTRLTVL.

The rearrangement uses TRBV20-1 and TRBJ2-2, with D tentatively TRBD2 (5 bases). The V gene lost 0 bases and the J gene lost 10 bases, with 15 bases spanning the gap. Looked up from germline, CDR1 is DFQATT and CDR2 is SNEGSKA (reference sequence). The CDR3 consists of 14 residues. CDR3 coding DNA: TGCAGTGCTAGAGATGAAGCCCCGGGATTGGAGCTGTTTTTT. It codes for CSARDEAPGLELFF.

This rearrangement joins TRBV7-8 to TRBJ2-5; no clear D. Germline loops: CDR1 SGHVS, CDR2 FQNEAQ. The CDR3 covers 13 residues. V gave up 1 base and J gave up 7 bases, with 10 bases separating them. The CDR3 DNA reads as TGTGCCAGCAGCTTAGTAGCATTGGGGACCCAGTACTTC. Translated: CASSLVALGTQYF.

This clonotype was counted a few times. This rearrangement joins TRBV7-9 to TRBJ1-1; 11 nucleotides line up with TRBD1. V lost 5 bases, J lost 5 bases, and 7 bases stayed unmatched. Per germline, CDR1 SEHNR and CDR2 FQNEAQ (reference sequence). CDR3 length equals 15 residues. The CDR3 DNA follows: TGTGCCAGCAGCACCGGACAGGGGGCGAGGACTGAAGCTTTCTTT. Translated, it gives CASSTGQGARTEAFF.

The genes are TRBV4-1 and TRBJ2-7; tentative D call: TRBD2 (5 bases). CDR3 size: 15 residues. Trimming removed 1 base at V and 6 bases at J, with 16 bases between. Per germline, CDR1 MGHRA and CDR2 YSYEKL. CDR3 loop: CASSQGVGAAGEQYF. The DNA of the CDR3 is TGCGCCAGCAGCCAAGGGGTAGGAGCGGCGGGCGAGCAGTACTTC.

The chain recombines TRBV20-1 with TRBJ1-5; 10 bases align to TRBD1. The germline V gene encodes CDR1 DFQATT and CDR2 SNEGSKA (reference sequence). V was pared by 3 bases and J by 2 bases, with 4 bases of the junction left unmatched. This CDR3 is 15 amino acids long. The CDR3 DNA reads TGCAGTGCTAGTGCCGGGACAGGGGGCAATCAGCCCCAGCATTTT. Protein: CSASAGTGGNQPQHF.

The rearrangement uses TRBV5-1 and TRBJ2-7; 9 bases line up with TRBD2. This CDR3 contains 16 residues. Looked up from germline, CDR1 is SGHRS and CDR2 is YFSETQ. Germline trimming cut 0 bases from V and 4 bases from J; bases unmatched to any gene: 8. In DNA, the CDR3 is TGCGCCAGCAGCTTGGGTCCGCTAGCGGGAAAGTACGAGCAGTACTTC. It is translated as CASSLGPLAGKYEQYF.

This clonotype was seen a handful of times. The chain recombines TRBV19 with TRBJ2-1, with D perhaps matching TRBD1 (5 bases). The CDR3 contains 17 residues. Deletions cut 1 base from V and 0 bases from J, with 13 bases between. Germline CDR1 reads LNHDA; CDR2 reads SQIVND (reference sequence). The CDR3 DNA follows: TGTGCCAGTAGTATAGGTGGGGCAGATCGCTCCTACAATGAGCAGTTCTTC. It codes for CASSIGGADRSYNEQFF.